This T cell receptor beta chain was obtained from a study of Graves' ophthalmopathy and Graves' hyperthyroidism. General study findings and limits: Ophthalmopathy was separated from stable hyperthyroidism by a 13-signature model with around 89% sensitivity and roughly 81% specificity.

CDR3 regions of TCR beta were amplified from RNA transcripts. RT-PCR in the first round used HTBI primers; a second-round multiplex PCR followed. TCRdb itself ran the multiplex PCR reads through MiXCR, one entry per CDR3 protein. The sample yields about 1.1 million distinct CDR3 sequences, 35% to 45% seen once. V shed 10 bases and J shed 1 base, with 14 bases lying between them. This CDR3 has 13 amino acids. Germline CDR1 and CDR2: SNHLY and FYNNEI. Among the hyperthyroidism patients, all were newly diagnosed, aged 18 to 65, with under 2 months' duration. Clinical symptoms, serum thyroxine, TRAb, thyroid ultrasound and orbital computed tomography were relied on for diagnosis. This clonotype was seen repeatedly, ten times or more. Antigen specificity is unknown.

The material sequenced was peripheral blood or thyroid tissue (not recorded which). This receptor was taken from an adult man with Graves' hyperthyroidism. The chain employs TRBV2 and TRBJ2-7; D may be TRBD1 (5 bases). The CDR3 DNA sequence: TGTGCCAACAGCCCCAGGGTATCCTACGAGCAGTACTTC. It codes for CANSPRVSYEQYF.